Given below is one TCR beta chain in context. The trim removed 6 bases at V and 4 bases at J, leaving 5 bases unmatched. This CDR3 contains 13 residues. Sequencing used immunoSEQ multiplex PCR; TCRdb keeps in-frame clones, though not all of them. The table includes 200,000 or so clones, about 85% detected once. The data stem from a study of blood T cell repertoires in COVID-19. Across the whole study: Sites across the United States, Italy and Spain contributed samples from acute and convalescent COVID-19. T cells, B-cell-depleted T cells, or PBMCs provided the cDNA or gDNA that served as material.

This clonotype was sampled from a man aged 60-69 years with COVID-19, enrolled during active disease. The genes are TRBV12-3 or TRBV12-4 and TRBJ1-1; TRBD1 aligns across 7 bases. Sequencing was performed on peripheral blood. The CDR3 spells CASSPTGRTEAFF. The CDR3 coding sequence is TGTGCCAGCAGCCCGACAGGGCGCACTGAAGCTTTCTTT.